The rows below give T cell receptor beta chains drawn from one sample of a study of regulatory T cells in long-lasting Graves disease. TCRdb reprocessed the multiplex PCR reads with MiXCR, giving one entry per CDR3 protein. The sample contains 250,000 to 300,000 distinct CDR3 sequences, around 18% of which appear only once. This sample also appeared in a second study, on T cells in Graves' hyperthyroidism and ophthalmopathy.

Material: peripheral blood mononuclear cells (PBMCs), obtained at new diagnosis, from a patient treated with antithyroid drugs. All receptors derive from a young woman with Graves disease. Both conserved end residues are part of each CDR3. D genes are given only for firm matches. For some rows the clone size is stated as once, few or many, or as a class when expanded; others skip it.

clone size	D gene	V gene	J gene	CDR3 protein	CDR3 DNA
many	-	TRBV20-1	TRBJ2-1	CSAGLANAYNEQFF	TGCAGTGCTGGTCTAGCGAACGCATACAATGAGCAGTTCTTC
many	-	TRBV5-1	TRBJ1-1	CASSLEGENTEAFF	TGTGCCAGCAGCTTGGAGGGCGAAAACACTGAAGCTTTCTTT
many	-	TRBV27	TRBJ2-2	CASNPRAGRNTGELFF	TGTGCCAGCAACCCCAGGGCAGGGAGGAACACCGGGGAGCTGTTTTTT
many	TRBD1	TRBV11-2	TRBJ2-5	CASSFLGTGQETQYF	TGTGCCAGCAGCTTTCTCGGGACAGGGCAAGAGACCCAGTACTTC
few	-	TRBV13	TRBJ1-2	CASSGTFNYGYTF	TGTGCCAGCAGCGGGACTTTCAACTATGGCTACACCTTC
many	-	TRBV6-1	TRBJ1-1	CASSTGGRVNTEAFF	TGTGCCAGCAGTACCGGGGGCAGGGTGAACACTGAAGCTTTCTTT
many	TRBD1	TRBV2	TRBJ2-4	CASRPTDRDILAKNIQYF	TGTGCCAGCAGACCGACCGACAGGGACATTTTAGCCAAAAACATTCAGTACTTC
many	-	TRBV28	TRBJ1-1	CASSFTREAFF	TGTGCCAGCAGTTTTACTCGTGAAGCTTTCTTT
many	-	TRBV7-3	TRBJ2-1	CASSLTADGTYNEQFF	TGTGCCAGCAGCTTAACAGCGGATGGAACCTACAATGAGCAGTTCTTC
-	-	TRBV5-6	TRBJ1-1	CASSFFSEAFF	TGTGCCAGCAGCTTCTTTTCTGAAGCTTTCTTT
many	TRBD1	TRBV4-1	TRBJ1-4	CASSQVGDSEKLFF	TGCGCCAGCAGCCAAGTCGGGGACAGTGAAAAACTGTTTTTT
many	TRBD2	TRBV7-6	TRBJ2-1	CASSLAGELEWGRNEQFF	TGTGCCAGCAGCTTGGCGGGGGAGCTAGAATGGGGTAGAAATGAGCAGTTCTTC
few	TRBD1	TRBV12-3/TRBV12-4	TRBJ1-2	CASSRQGVSGYTF	TGTGCCAGCAGTCGCCAGGGGGTGAGTGGCTACACCTTC
many	-	TRBV5-1	TRBJ1-1	CASSAVLGDLEAFF	TGCGCCAGCAGCGCGGTTTTGGGAGACCTAGAAGCTTTCTTT
many	TRBD1	TRBV20-1	TRBJ1-4	CSAERTGGGRGEKLFF	TGCAGTGCTGAAAGGACAGGGGGCGGTCGGGGGGAAAAACTGTTTTTT
few	TRBD1	TRBV25-1	TRBJ1-5	CASSGQGGDPQPQHF	TGTGCCAGCAGTGGACAGGGGGGGGATCCTCAGCCCCAGCATTTT
many	-	TRBV28	TRBJ2-2	CASLSGNTGELFF	TGTGCCAGCCTATCAGGGAACACCGGGGAGCTGTTTTTT
many	-	TRBV4-2	TRBJ1-2	CASSQERRQARAVYGYTF	TGTGCCAGCAGCCAAGAGAGGCGGCAGGCCAGGGCTGTTTATGGCTACACCTTC
few	TRBD1	TRBV29-1	TRBJ1-2	CSVELAGGYGYTF	TGCAGCGTTGAATTGGCAGGGGGATATGGCTACACCTTC
few	-	TRBV4-1	TRBJ2-1	CTSSQEIGGGGEQFF	TGCACCAGCAGCCAAGAGATTGGAGGGGGGGGTGAGCAGTTCTTC
many	-	TRBV29-1	TRBJ2-1	CSVGGGQNNEQFF	TGCAGCGTTGGCGGTGGACAGAACAATGAGCAGTTCTTC
-	-	TRBV18	TRBJ2-3	CASSLNGATYF	TGTGCCAGCTCACTTAACGGGGCCACGTATTTT
-	TRBD2	TRBV20-1	TRBJ2-3	CSARQTGGAIDTQYF	TGCAGTGCAAGACAAACCGGGGGGGCCATTGATACGCAGTATTTT
-	-	TRBV5-1	TRBJ1-2	CASGRAGVDYGYTF	TGCGCCAGCGGCAGAGCAGGGGTTGACTATGGCTACACCTTC
many	-	TRBV5-5	TRBJ2-7	CASSLVPGTYEQYF	TGTGCCAGCAGCTTGGTCCCTGGGACCTACGAGCAGTACTTC
many	-	TRBV7-9	TRBJ2-7	CASSLDGGHYEQYF	TGTGCCAGCAGCTTAGATGGGGGGCACTACGAGCAGTACTTC
many	TRBD1	TRBV7-2	TRBJ2-1	CASSLGQANNEQFF	TGTGCCAGCAGCTTGGGACAGGCAAACAATGAGCAGTTCTTC
many	-	TRBV6-1	TRBJ1-1	CASTLNAEAFF	TGTGCCAGCACCTTAAATGCTGAAGCTTTCTTT
many	-	TRBV2	TRBJ1-4	CASGVGLWDEKLFF	TGTGCCAGCGGGGTGGGGTTGTGGGATGAAAAACTGTTTTTT
few	-	TRBV5-1	TRBJ2-1	CASSERSEQFF	TGCGCCAGCAGCGAGAGATCGGAGCAGTTCTTC
many	-	TRBV4-1	TRBJ2-3	CASSKIAESTDTQYF	TGCGCCAGCAGCAAAATAGCGGAAAGCACAGATACGCAGTATTTT
many	TRBD1	TRBV24-1	TRBJ2-5	CATSDSGQGKETQYF	TGTGCCACCAGTGATTCCGGACAGGGGAAAGAGACCCAGTACTTC
few	-	TRBV6-1	TRBJ2-5	CASSEWERGEETQYF	TGTGCCAGCAGTGAATGGGAGAGGGGAGAAGAGACCCAGTACTTC
many	-	TRBV27	TRBJ2-5	CASSLKAGARETQYF	TGTGCCAGCAGTTTAAAGGCTGGGGCGAGAGAGACCCAGTACTTC
many	-	TRBV2	TRBJ2-3	CASSEWPTDTQYF	TGTGCCAGCAGTGAATGGCCCACAGATACGCAGTATTTT
-	TRBD1	TRBV24-1	TRBJ2-1	CATSCPPPAGTESYNEQFF	TGTGCCACCAGTTGCCCCCCCCCCGCCGGGACAGAGTCCTACAATGAGCAGTTCTTC
few	-	TRBV4-1	TRBJ2-5	CASSQGRDSWGETQYF	TGCGCCAGCAGCCAAGGGAGAGACTCCTGGGGGGAGACCCAGTACTTC
-	-	TRBV5-1	TRBJ1-2	CASRGTAGSDYGYTF	TGCGCCAGCAGAGGGACCGCGGGGAGTGACTATGGCTACACCTTC
many	-	TRBV11-2	TRBJ2-1	CTSSLAGFDEQFF	TGTACCAGCAGCTTAGCAGGGTTCGATGAGCAGTTCTTC
many	-	TRBV3-1	TRBJ2-2	CASSQEGRANTGELFF	TGTGCCAGCAGCCAAGAAGGGAGAGCGAACACCGGGGAGCTGTTTTTT
-	-	TRBV7-9	TRBJ2-7	CASSLAAGYSYEQYF	TGTGCCAGCAGCTTAGCTGCAGGGTACTCCTACGAGCAGTACTTC
many	-	TRBV5-1	TRBJ1-1	CASSPNSGSRDTEAFF	TGCGCCAGCAGCCCCAACTCCGGGAGTAGGGACACTGAAGCTTTCTTT
-	-	TRBV5-1	TRBJ1-1	CASSAQGPEGQRAFF	TGCGCCAGCAGCGCCCAAGGACCAGAGGGGCAGCGAGCTTTCTTT
-	-	TRBV7-2	TRBJ2-2	CASSLGGARNTGELFF	TGTGCCAGCAGCTTAGGGGGAGCAAGAAACACCGGGGAGCTGTTTTTT
-	TRBD2	TRBV7-9	TRBJ2-3	CASSISGGMDTQYF	TGTGCCAGCAGCATTAGCGGGGGGATGGATACGCAGTATTTT
-	-	TRBV9	TRBJ1-6	CASSVEGAPLHF	TGTGCCAGCAGCGTAGAGGGTGCACCCCTCCACTTT
many	-	TRBV20-1	TRBJ1-4	CSVSRVRGREKLFF	TGCAGTGTTTCACGGGTCAGGGGAAGAGAAAAACTGTTTTTT
-	-	TRBV6-2/TRBV6-3	TRBJ2-5	CASRISRGRETQYF	TGTGCCAGCAGAATCTCACGGGGGAGAGAGACCCAGTACTTC
many	-	TRBV20-1	TRBJ1-2	CSARAGRGGTVYGYTF	TGCAGTGCTAGAGCTGGGAGGGGGGGGACCGTCTATGGCTACACCTTC
-	TRBD2	TRBV20-1	TRBJ2-3	CSARTGLALTFTDTQYF	TGCAGTGCTAGAACGGGACTAGCGCTAACCTTCACAGATACGCAGTATTTT
-	-	TRBV7-6	TRBJ2-1	CASSRRGGSSYNEQFF	TGTGCCAGCAGTCGGCGTGGTGGGAGCTCCTACAATGAGCAGTTCTTC
few	-	TRBV12-3/TRBV12-4	TRBJ2-5	CASSAGVETQYF	TGTGCCAGCAGTGCCGGGGTAGAGACCCAGTACTTC
few	-	TRBV29-1	TRBJ2-1	CSVASYNEQFF	TGCAGCGTGGCTTCCTACAATGAGCAGTTCTTC
-	-	TRBV9	TRBJ2-2	CASSVHRANTGELFF	TGTGCCAGCAGCGTACACAGGGCGAACACCGGGGAGCTGTTTTTT
-	TRBD1	TRBV20-1	TRBJ1-1	CSARRDRELTEAFF	TGCAGTGCTAGAAGGGACAGGGAACTCACTGAAGCTTTCTTT